Shown below are 28 T cell receptor beta chains from a single sample sequenced in a study of blood T cell repertoires in COVID-19. Sequenced by immunoSEQ multiplex PCR; TCRdb stores in-frame clones only, minus some. The repertoire consists of approximately 150,000 clones, with approximately 81% occurring once and the leading ten covering about 5%. Sequenced sample: PBMCs or T cells enriched from blood (not recorded which). Source of these receptors: a middle-aged woman with acute COVID-19.

This chain links TRBV4-2 with TRBJ1-6, with D uncertain. Trimming pared 1 base from V and 6 bases from J, leaving 16 bases between. The CDR3 sequence is 17 residues long. Germline lookup yields CDR1 LGHNA and CDR2 YNFKEQ. The CDR3 here is CASSQGTPGNPNSPLHF. CDR3 sequence (DNA): TGTGCCAGCAGCCAAGGAACACCCGGGAACCCTAATTCACCCCTCCACTTT.

The chain joins TRBV2 to TRBJ2-7; 7 nucleotides agree with TRBD2. Trimming removed 3 bases from V and 2 bases from J; junction bases left unmatched: 7. CDR1 SNHLY and CDR2 FYNNEI come from the germline V gene. The CDR3 totals 15 residues. For the CDR3, the DNA is TGTGCCAGCAGTGATAGGGAGGGACGGACCTACGAGCAGTACTTC. Protein: CASSDREGRTYEQYF.

The chain carries TRBV11-2 and TRBJ2-7; D gene ambiguous. CDR1 and CDR2 from the germline V gene are SGHAT and FQNNGV. This CDR3 has 12 amino acids. V was pared by 5 bases and J by 7 bases, with 12 bases between. As DNA, the CDR3 is TGTGCCAGCAGCCATCAGGCTACGGAGCAGTACTTC. Translated: CASSHQATEQYF.

The gene calls are TRBV5-4 and TRBJ1-1; 8 positions agree with TRBD1. Germline V CDR1 and CDR2: SGHNT, YYREEE (reference sequence). With 2 bases clipped from V and 4 bases from J, the junction kept 10 bases outside the gene matches. CDR3 length: 16 residues. This CDR3 reads CASSLRTGTGSTEAFF. Here the CDR3 DNA reads TGTGCCAGCAGCTTACGTACCGGGACAGGATCCACTGAAGCTTTCTTT.

The V call is TRBV13, the J call TRBJ2-7, with 12 bases lining up with TRBD2. The V gene's germline CDR1 is PRHDT and CDR2 FYEKMQ (reference sequence). The CDR3 sequence is 17 residues long. With 4 bases clipped from V and 6 bases from J, the junction kept 13 bases outside the gene matches. The CDR3 sequence: CASSSANRLAGAAEQYV. CDR3 in DNA: TGTGCCAGCAGCTCAGCCAACCGACTAGCGGGAGCGGCCGAGCAGTACGTC.

The V call is TRBV2, the J call TRBJ2-5; 7 bases map to TRBD2. The CDR3 has 15 residues. Germline CDR1 is SNHLY and CDR2 is FYNNEI. After removal of 5 bases from V and 3 bases from J, the junction contained 9 bases not matched to a gene. For the CDR3, the DNA is TGTGCCAGCAGTCCTCAACAGCTAGCGGAAGAGACCCAGTACTTC. Protein sequence: CASSPQQLAEETQYF. Variable domain in full (rest from reference TRBV2 and TRBJ2-5): EPEVTQTPSHQVTQMGQEVILRCVPISNHLYFYWYRQILGQKVEFLVSFYNNEISEKSEIFDDQFSVERPDGSNFTLKIRSTKLEDSAMYFCASSPQQLAEETQYFGPGTRLLVL.

This clone appeared a few times. The chain has TRBV18 and TRBJ1-1, with TRBD1 matching 9 bases. The germline V gene has CDR1 KGHSH and CDR2 LQKENI. The CDR3 extends over 15 amino acids. V was pared by 2 bases and J by 6 bases, with 7 bases of the junction left unmatched. CDR3 in amino acids: CASSPTAQGASEAFF. For the CDR3, the DNA is TGTGCCAGCTCACCAACGGCACAGGGGGCTTCTGAAGCTTTCTTT.

The CDR3 reads CASRTSLTTDTQYF. CDR3 coding DNA: TGCGCCAGCAGAACATCCTTAACCACAGATACGCAGTATTTT. The chain carries TRBV5-1 and TRBJ2-3; D remains ambiguous. From germline, CDR1 is SGHRS and CDR2 YFSETQ. Trimming shortened V by 5 bases and J by 2 bases, and 12 bases separated the two germline ends. The CDR3 has 14 amino acids.

The V and J genes are TRBV7-2 and TRBJ2-1, with 8 bases aligning to TRBD2. V lost 3 bases and J lost 13; bases outside the gene matches: 5. The CDR3 is 12 residues long. Per the germline V gene, CDR1 is SGHTA and CDR2 is FQGNSA. The CDR3 nucleotides are TGTGCCAGCAGCTTGGGCGGGAGGCCCCAGTTCTTC. It is translated as CASSLGGRPQFF.

The chain recombines TRBV9 with TRBJ1-3; D remains ambiguous. The V end lost 0 bases, the J end lost 0 bases, and 10 bases lay between the germline ends. CDR3 length: 16 amino acids. Germline-derived CDR1 and CDR2 are SGDLS and YYNGEE. The CDR3 loop is CASSVGESYSGNTIYF. The CDR3 coding sequence is TGTGCCAGCAGCGTAGGGGAGTCTTACTCTGGAAACACCATATATTTT.

The chain uses TRBV29-1 and TRBJ1-1, with 9 bases that match TRBD1. V dropped 3 bases and J dropped 6; count of bases not matched to a gene: 5. The CDR3 consists of 13 residues. Per germline, CDR1 SQVTM and CDR2 ANQGSEA. The CDR3, as DNA: TGCAGCGTTGAGGGACAGGGTTTCGCTGAAGCTTTCTTT. This translates into CSVEGQGFAEAFF.

The CDR3 region is CASGKHEDYGYTF. The CDR3 DNA reads as TGTGCCAGCGGCAAACATGAGGACTATGGCTACACCTTC. The chain couples TRBV5-4 to TRBJ1-2; no definite D call. Trimming took 7 bases from V and 3 from J, leaving 13 bases between them. The germline V gene encodes CDR1 SGHNT and CDR2 YYREEE (reference sequence). The length of the CDR3 is 13 residues. The full variable domain, with the rest looked up from reference TRBV5-4 and TRBJ1-2, is ETGVTQSPTHLIKTRGQQVTLRCSSQSGHNTVSWYQQALGQGPQFIFQYYREEENGRGNFPPRFSGLQFPNYSSELNVNALELDDSALYLCASGKHEDYGYTFGSGTRLTVV.

V is TRBV2 and J is TRBJ2-5, with D possibly being TRBD2 (6 bases). Germline lookup yields CDR1 SNHLY and CDR2 FYNNEI. The CDR3 contains 13 residues. V shed 1 base and J shed 7 bases, with 10 bases lying between them. The CDR3 DNA reads TGTGCCAGCAGTGAAGGGGGAGGTGGGACCCAGTACTTC. Translated, it gives CASSEGGGGTQYF.

The gene calls are TRBV7-3 and TRBJ2-1; TRBD2 might be the D (6 bases). The germline V and J ends were trimmed by 2 bases and 0 bases, with 14 bases remaining between them. Germline V gene data show CDR1 as SGHTA and CDR2 as FQGTGA. The CDR3 length is 17 residues. CDR3 sequence: CASSLWGGASSYNEQFF. In nucleotides, the CDR3 is TGTGCCAGCAGCTTATGGGGCGGGGCCAGCTCCTACAATGAGCAGTTCTTC.

V gene TRBV9 combines with J gene TRBJ2-1; 9 bases agree with TRBD2. Germline CDR1 and CDR2: SGDLS and YYNGEE. The CDR3 totals 16 residues. The J segment lost 6 bases and the V segment lost 2 bases, leaving 9 bases of the junction unmatched. CDR3 amino acids: CASSVEPSGIFNEQFF. CDR3 sequence (DNA): TGTGCCAGCAGCGTCGAACCTAGCGGGATCTTCAATGAGCAGTTCTTC.

The chain uses TRBV20-1 and TRBJ2-5; 14 bases align to TRBD2. CDR3 length equals 15 residues. The J segment lost 3 bases and the V segment lost 3 bases, leaving 3 bases of the junction unmatched. The germline V gene encodes CDR1 DFQATT and CDR2 SNEGSKA (reference sequence). The CDR3 DNA reads as TGCAGTGCTAGTCCGGGACTAGCGGGAGAAGAGACCCAGTACTTC. It is translated as CSASPGLAGEETQYF.

This chain connects TRBV18 to TRBJ2-1; TRBD1 agrees at 7 bases. CDR3 length: 15 amino acids. Per germline, CDR1 KGHSH and CDR2 LQKENI. V lost 6 bases to trimming and J lost 4 bases; unmatched junction nucleotides: 9. Written as DNA, the CDR3 is TGTGCCAGCTCTCCCGGTATGGACAGGTACAATGAGCAGTTCTTC. It yields the protein CASSPGMDRYNEQFF.

The V and J genes are TRBV6-6 and TRBJ1-1; 8 bases are shared with TRBD1. Germline assignment: CDR1 MNHNY and CDR2 SVGAGI (reference sequence). Trimming took 5 bases from V and 10 from J; bases not matched to a gene: 18. CDR3 length: 16 residues. The CDR3 nucleotides are TGTGCCAGCAGTCATGATTTGGACAGGGTCAGGTATCGAGCTTTCTTT. This encodes CASSHDLDRVRYRAFF.

This chain connects TRBV6-6 to TRBJ2-2, with 15 bases lining up with TRBD2. V trimming: 5 bases; J trimming: 9 bases; junction bases outside the gene matches: 7. The CDR3 loop spans 16 amino acids. CDR1 and CDR2 from the germline V gene are MNHNY and SVGAGI (reference sequence). The CDR3 sequence is CASSLGLAGGDRELFF. The CDR3 nucleotides are TGTGCCAGCAGTCTCGGACTAGCGGGAGGGGACCGGGAGCTGTTTTTT.

This clone occurred once. This chain uses TRBV28 with TRBJ1-5, with TRBD1 matching 7 bases. In germline, CDR1 is MDHEN, CDR2 SYDVKM. The V and J ends lost 3 bases and 4 bases, in that order; junction bases with no gene match: 6. The CDR3 contains 15 residues. CDR3 DNA sequence: TGTGCCAGCAGTTTTCACGTGGACAGGAATCAGCCCCAGCATTTT. This encodes CASSFHVDRNQPQHF.

The chain employs TRBV4-2 and TRBJ2-2; D unresolved. In germline, CDR1 is LGHNA, CDR2 YNFKEQ. V dropped 1 base and J dropped 7 bases, with 7 bases sitting between them. The CDR3 runs to 13 residues. As DNA, the CDR3 is TGTGCCAGCAGCCAAGCCCTATACGGGGAGCTGTTTTTT. It translates to CASSQALYGELFF.

The chain carries TRBV2 and TRBJ1-4, with 9 bases matching TRBD1. The CDR3 contains 13 residues. Germline CDR1 is SNHLY and CDR2 is FYNNEI. The J segment lost 9 bases and the V segment lost 6 bases, leaving 5 bases of the junction unmatched. The DNA of the CDR3 is TGTGCCAGCAGCCGGGACAGGGAAAAAAAACTGTTTTTT. Its translation: CASSRDREKKLFF.

The table lists this clone with a few counts. The chain joins TRBV20-1 to TRBJ2-4; 11 bases match TRBD2. Germline CDR1 DFQATT, CDR2 SNEGSKA (reference sequence). The CDR3 consists of 18 residues. Trimming cost V 3 bases and J 1 base; bases outside gene matches: 11. The CDR3 DNA reads TGCAGTGCTAGTTTATGGACTAGCGGGCTTGGGGCCAAAAACATTCAGTACTTC. Its protein product is CSASLWTSGLGAKNIQYF.

The chain has TRBV2 and TRBJ2-1; the D gene is possibly TRBD2 (6 bases). The length of the CDR3 is 16 residues. The germline CDR1 and CDR2 sequences are SNHLY and FYNNEI. The germline V and J ends were trimmed by 4 bases and 1 base, with 14 bases remaining between them. The CDR3 reads CASSAVGGRSYNEQFF. CDR3 DNA sequence: TGTGCCAGCAGTGCTGTTGGGGGGAGATCCTACAATGAGCAGTTCTTC.

The CDR3 protein is CASSLARLVAEHGETQYF. The CDR3 nucleotides are TGTGCCAGCAGCTTAGCCCGTCTCGTAGCGGAACATGGGGAGACCCAGTACTTC. J is TRBJ2-5 and V is TRBV7-9; maybe TRBD2 (6 bases). V was cut by 0 bases and J by 5 bases, with 22 bases left in between. Germline-derived CDR1 and CDR2 are SEHNR and FQNEAQ (reference sequence). The CDR3 runs 18 residues.

The V and J genes are TRBV19 and TRBJ1-2; 11 positions match TRBD1. In germline, CDR1 is LNHDA, CDR2 SQIVND (reference sequence). The CDR3 runs 16 residues. Unmatched junction bases numbered 10, after V lost 6 bases and J lost 4 bases. Written as DNA, the CDR3 is TGTGCCAGTAGCATTCGGACAGGGGGCGCAGTCTATGGCTACACCTTC. Residues: CASSIRTGGAVYGYTF.

The rearrangement uses TRBV19 and TRBJ1-2; D uncertain. CDR3 length equals 16 residues. The V and J ends lost 4 bases and 4 bases respectively, with 19 bases between them. Germline CDR1 reads LNHDA; CDR2 reads SQIVND (reference sequence). In DNA form, the CDR3 reads TGTGCCAGTAGTAAAGCAGTCTCCAGGTCTGGCTATGGCTACACCTTC. It codes for CASSKAVSRSGYGYTF.

The chain combines TRBV5-1 with TRBJ2-1, with D possibly matching TRBD1 (6 bases). The CDR3 extends over 16 amino acids. The V gene's germline CDR1 is SGHRS and CDR2 YFSETQ. With 0 bases removed from V and 6 bases from J, the gap between germline ends came to 16 bases. In DNA, the CDR3 is TGCGCCAGCAGCTTGGCAAAGGCAGGGGAGACCAATGAGCAGTTCTTC. Its translation: CASSLAKAGETNEQFF.